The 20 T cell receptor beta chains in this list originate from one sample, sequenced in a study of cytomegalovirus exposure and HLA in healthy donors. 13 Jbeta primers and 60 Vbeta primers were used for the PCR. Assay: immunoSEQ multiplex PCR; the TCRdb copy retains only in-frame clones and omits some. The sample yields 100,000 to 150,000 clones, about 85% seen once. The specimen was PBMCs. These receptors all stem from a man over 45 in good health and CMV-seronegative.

CDR3 nucleotides: TGCGCCAGCAGCCCCCCGGGGGGGGGAGTCAAGGAGCAGTACTTC. Its translation: CASSPPGGGVKEQYF. This chain connects TRBV4-1 to TRBJ2-7; 8 bases align to TRBD2. The CDR3 consists of 15 residues. After removal of 4 bases from V and 7 bases from J, the junction contained 12 bases not matched to a gene. Germline-derived CDR1 and CDR2 are MGHRA and YSYEKL.

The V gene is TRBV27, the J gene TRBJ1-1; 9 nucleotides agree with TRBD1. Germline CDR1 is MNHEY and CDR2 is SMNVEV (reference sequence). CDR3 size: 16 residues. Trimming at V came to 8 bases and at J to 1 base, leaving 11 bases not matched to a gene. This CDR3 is CASSVYRGRRNTEAFF. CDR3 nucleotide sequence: TGTGCCAGCTCCGTTTACAGGGGGCGTAGGAACACTGAAGCTTTCTTT.

Here the CDR3 DNA reads TGTGCCAGCAGCCAACGAAACAGGGCTGGGGCCAACGTCCTGACTTTC. It yields the protein CASSQRNRAGANVLTF. The V gene is TRBV4-2, the J gene TRBJ2-6; possibly TRBD1 for D (6 bases). The V gene's germline CDR1 is LGHNA and CDR2 YNFKEQ. CDR3 length equals 16 residues. Deletions cut 2 bases from V and 2 bases from J, with 10 bases between.

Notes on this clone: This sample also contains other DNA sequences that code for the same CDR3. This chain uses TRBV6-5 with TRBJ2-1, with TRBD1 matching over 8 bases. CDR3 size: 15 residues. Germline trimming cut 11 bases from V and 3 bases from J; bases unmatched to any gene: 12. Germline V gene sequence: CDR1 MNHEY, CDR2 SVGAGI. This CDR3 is CAVRGGTGSYNEQFF. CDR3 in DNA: TGTGCCGTTCGAGGGGGGACAGGTAGCTACAATGAGCAGTTCTTC.

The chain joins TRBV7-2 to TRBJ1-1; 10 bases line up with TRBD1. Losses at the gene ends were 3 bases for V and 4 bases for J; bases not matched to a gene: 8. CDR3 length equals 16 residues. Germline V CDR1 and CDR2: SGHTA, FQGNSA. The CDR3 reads CASSFRTGGGFTEAFF. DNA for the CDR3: TGTGCCAGCAGCTTTAGGACAGGGGGAGGATTCACTGAAGCTTTCTTT.

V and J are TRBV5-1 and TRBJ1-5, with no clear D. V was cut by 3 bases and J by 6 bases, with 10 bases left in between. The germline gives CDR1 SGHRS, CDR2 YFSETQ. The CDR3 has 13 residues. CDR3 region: CASSYDSTQPQHF. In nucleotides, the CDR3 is TGCGCCAGCAGCTACGACTCCACTCAGCCCCAGCATTTT.

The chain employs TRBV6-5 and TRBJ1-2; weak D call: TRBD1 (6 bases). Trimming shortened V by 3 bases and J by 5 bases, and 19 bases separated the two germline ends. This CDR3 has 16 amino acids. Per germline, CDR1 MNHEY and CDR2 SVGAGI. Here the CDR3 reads CASSYSITGGVYGYTF. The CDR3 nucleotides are TGTGCCAGCAGTTATTCGATAACGGGGGGCGTTTATGGCTACACCTTC.

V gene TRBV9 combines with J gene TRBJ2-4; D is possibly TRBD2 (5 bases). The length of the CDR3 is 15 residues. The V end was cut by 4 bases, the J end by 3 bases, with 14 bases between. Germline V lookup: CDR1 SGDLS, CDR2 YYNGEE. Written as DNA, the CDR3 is TGTGCCAGCAGCTCCCTAGGAAGCGGCAAAAACATTCAGTACTTC. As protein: CASSSLGSGKNIQYF.

CDR3 sequence (DNA): TGTGCCAGCAGCTTAGTGGCAGCTGAAGCTTTCTTT. Amino acids: CASSLVAAEAFF. The gene calls are TRBV7-9 and TRBJ1-1; no definite D call. Germline V lookup: CDR1 SEHNR, CDR2 FQNEAQ (reference sequence). CDR3 size: 12 residues. V was cut by 1 base and J by 6 bases, with 6 bases left in between.

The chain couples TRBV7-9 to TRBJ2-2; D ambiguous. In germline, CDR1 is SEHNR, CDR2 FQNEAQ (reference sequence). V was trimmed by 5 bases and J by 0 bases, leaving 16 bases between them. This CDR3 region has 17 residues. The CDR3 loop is CASSPPLGETNTGELFF. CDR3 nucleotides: TGTGCCAGCAGCCCCCCTCTAGGAGAAACGAACACCGGGGAGCTGTTTTTT.

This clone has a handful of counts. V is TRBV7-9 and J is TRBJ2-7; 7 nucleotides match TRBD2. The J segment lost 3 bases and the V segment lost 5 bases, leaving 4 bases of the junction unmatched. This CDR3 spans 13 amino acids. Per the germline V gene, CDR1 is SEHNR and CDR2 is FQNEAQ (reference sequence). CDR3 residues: CASSKRGDYEQYF. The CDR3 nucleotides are TGTGCCAGCAGCAAACGGGGGGACTACGAGCAGTACTTC.

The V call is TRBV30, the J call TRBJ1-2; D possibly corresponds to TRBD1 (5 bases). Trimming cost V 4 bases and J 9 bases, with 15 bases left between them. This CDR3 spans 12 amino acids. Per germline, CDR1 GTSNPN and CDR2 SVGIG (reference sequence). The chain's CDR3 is CAWTDGGGRYTF. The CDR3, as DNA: TGTGCCTGGACCGACGGCGGGGGACGCTACACCTTC.

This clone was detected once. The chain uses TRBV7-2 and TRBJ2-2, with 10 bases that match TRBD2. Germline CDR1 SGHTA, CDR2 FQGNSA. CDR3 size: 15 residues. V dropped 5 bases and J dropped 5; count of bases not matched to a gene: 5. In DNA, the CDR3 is TGTGCCAGCAGCCCTGAGCGGGGGGGTACCGGGGAGCTGTTTTTT. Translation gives CASSPERGGTGELFF.

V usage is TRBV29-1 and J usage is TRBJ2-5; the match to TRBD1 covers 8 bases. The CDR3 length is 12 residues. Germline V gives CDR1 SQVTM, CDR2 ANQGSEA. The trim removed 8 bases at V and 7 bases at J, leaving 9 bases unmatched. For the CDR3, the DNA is TGCAGCCTCCGACAGGGGCCTTGGACCCAGTACTTC. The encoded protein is CSLRQGPWTQYF.

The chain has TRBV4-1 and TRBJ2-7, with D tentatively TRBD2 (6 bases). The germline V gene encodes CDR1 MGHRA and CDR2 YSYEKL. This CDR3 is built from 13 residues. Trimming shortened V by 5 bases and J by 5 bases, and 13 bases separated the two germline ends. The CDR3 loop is CASSVTTSHEQYF. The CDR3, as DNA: TGCGCCAGCAGCGTAACGACTAGTCACGAGCAGTACTTC.

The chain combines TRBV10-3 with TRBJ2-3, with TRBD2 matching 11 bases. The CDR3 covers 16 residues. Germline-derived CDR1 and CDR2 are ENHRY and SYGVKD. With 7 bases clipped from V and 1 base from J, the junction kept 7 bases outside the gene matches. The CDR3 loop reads CAITPSGRLGTDTQYF. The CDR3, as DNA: TGTGCCATCACCCCTAGCGGGAGGCTGGGCACAGATACGCAGTATTTT.

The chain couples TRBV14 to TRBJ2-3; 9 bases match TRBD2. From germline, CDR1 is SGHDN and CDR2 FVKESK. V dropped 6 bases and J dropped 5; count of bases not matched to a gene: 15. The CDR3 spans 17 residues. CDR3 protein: CASRRGGSSGTRDTQYF. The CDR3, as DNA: TGTGCCAGCAGGCGAGGGGGCTCTAGCGGGACGAGAGATACGCAGTATTTT.

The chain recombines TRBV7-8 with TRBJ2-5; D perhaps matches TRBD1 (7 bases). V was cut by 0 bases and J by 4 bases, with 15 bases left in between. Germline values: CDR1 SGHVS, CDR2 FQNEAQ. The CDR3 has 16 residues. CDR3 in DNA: TGTGCCAGCAGCTTAGCAACAGGGGAGGTGGGAGAGACCCAGTACTTC. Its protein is CASSLATGEVGETQYF. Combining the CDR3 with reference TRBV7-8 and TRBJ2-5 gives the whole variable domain GAGVSQSPRYKVAKRGQDVALRCDPISGHVSLFWYQQALGQGPEFLTYFQNEAQLDKSGLPSDRFFAERPEGSVSTLKIQRTQQEDSAVYLCASSLATGEVGETQYFGPGTRLLVL.

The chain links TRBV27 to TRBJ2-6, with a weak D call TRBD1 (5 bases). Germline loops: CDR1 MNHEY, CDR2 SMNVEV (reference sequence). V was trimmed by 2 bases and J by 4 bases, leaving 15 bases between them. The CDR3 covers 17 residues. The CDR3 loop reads CASSLRRSGSGANVLTF. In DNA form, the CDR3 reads TGTGCCAGCAGTTTAAGGCGGTCAGGGTCCGGGGCCAACGTCCTGACTTTC.

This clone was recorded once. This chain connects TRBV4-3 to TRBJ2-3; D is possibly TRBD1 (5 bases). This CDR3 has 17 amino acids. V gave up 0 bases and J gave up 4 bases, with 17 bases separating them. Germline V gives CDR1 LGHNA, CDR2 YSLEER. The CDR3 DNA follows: TGCGCCAGCAGCCAAGATCTAAGGCAGGGTGGAGCAGATACGCAGTATTTT. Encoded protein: CASSQDLRQGGADTQYF.